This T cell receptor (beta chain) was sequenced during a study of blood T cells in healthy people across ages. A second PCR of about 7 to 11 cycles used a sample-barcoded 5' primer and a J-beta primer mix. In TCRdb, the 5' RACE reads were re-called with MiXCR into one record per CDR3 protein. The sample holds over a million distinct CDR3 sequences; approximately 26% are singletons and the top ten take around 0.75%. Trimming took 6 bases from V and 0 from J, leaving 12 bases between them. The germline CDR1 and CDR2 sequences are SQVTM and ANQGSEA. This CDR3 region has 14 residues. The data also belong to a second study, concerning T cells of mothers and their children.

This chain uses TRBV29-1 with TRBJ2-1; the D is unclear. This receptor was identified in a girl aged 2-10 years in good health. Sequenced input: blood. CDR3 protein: CSVSRKVSYNEQFF. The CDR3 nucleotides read TGCAGCGTGAGTCGGAAAGTCTCCTACAATGAGCAGTTCTTC.